This TCR beta chain was captured in a study of blood T cell repertoires in COVID-19 (dated by TCRdb to the early 2020s). The study in broad terms: Samples covering the acute and convalescent phases of COVID-19 were provided by collaborators in the United States, Italy and Spain. The prospective study material was composed of cDNA or gDNA derived from T cells, B-cell-depleted T cells, or PBMCs. The dataset comprised deeply sampled blood TCRbeta repertoires from subjects exposed to, actively infected with, or recovered from COVID-19. The repertoires were released in a freely available public database meant as a resource for research on the immune response to SARS-CoV-2. The samples were drawn from the first 160 participants of the ongoing ImmuneRACE study and from over a thousand subjects provided by 6 global collaborators. Nearly every sample came with metadata listing a de-identified subject ID, COVID-19 status, age in years and sex. Where HLA class I and class II types were available, the types were taken from metadata supplied by the sample provider, not from assay-based typing. On the study overall, not on this receptor specifically: The amount of clinical and demographic metadata varied by source and participant and was provided uncurated.

TCRbeta CDR3 regions were amplified from genomic DNA using the immunoSEQ Assay, a bias-controlled multiplex PCR. On the authors' methods: Within the assay, amplification of reference gene primers was used to estimate how many nucleated cells each sample contained. To quantify the absolute abundance of each unique TCRbeta CDR3 rearrangement, sequence reads were collapsed and filtered. For each sample, productive Simpson clonality was calculated by taking the square root of Simpson's diversity index across productive rearrangements. Drawn from immuneACCESS, this table holds only the in-frame rearrangements with V and J called that TCRdb kept. Clones are partly lost; checked studies trace under half to an unresolved V gene and leave the rest unexplained. That table gives V, J and clone size, and the DNA gave D and trimming. The sample has approximately 30,000 clones on record, 90% to 95% of them singletons. Around 16% of the sample goes to the ten largest clones.

Collaborating institutions collected whole blood in K2EDTA tubes following their own protocols. For TCRbeta analysis, collaborators shipped samples in one of three forms: frozen whole blood, isolated PBMCs, or DNA extracted from either of those sample types. CDR1 and CDR2, per the germline V gene, are WSHSY and SAAADI. V loses 3 bases at its end and J loses 10 bases; junction bases beyond the gene matches: 12. The CDR3 has 15 amino acids, counting the end cysteine and phenylalanine. Only the CDR3 part of the read is kept: 45 bases, read in frame from the first base. To note about this clone: Its antigen is currently not known. Base qualities are not at hand, and no much larger clone is one base apart.

The material sequenced was peripheral blood. The receptor's source is a human donor with active COVID-19. The donor label of this sample is uncertain. The chain uses TRBV10-2 and TRBJ2-1; a stretch of 7 junction bases matches TRBD1. The nucleotide sequence reads as follows: TGCGCCAGCAGTGACCCGACTGCTGGCAGGGGGGAGCAGTTCTTC. Translated, it reads CASSDPTAGRGEQFF.